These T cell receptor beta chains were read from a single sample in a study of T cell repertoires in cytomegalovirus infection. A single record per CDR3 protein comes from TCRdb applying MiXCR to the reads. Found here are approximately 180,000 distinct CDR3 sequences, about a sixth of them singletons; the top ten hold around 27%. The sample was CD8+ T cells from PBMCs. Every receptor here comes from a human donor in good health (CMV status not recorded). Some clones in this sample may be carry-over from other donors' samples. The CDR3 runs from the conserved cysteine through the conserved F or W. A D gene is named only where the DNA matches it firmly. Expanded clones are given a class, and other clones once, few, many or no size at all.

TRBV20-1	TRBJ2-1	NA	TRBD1	CSVLTGTDPYNEQFF	TGCAGCGTTCTCACTGGGACAGATCCCTACAATGAGCAGTTCTTC
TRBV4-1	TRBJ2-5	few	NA	CASSQGVRRETQYF	TGCGCCAGCAGCCAAGGGGTCAGGCGGGAGACCCAGTACTTC
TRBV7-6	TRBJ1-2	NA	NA	CASSVGTLDGDGYTF	TGTGCCAGCAGCGTAGGGACCCTTGATGGCGATGGCTACACCTTC
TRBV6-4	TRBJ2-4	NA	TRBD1	CTTGISGKNSQYF	TGCACGACAGGGATTAGTGGCAAAAACAGTCAGTACTTC
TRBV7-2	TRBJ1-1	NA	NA	CASSPGSSRFTEAFF	TGTGCCAGCAGCCCGGGCAGCTCAAGATTCACTGAAGCTTTCTTT
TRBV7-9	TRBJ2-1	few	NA	CASERVGDNEQFF	TGTGCCAGCGAGAGGGTGGGAGACAATGAGCAGTTCTTC
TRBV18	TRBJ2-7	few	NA	CASSPEGTGPYEQYF	TGTGCCAGCTCCCCCGAGGGGACGGGACCCTACGAGCAGTACTTC
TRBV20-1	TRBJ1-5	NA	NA	CSARTPLYGNQPQHF	TGCAGTGCTAGAACGCCGTTGTATGGCAATCAGCCCCAGCATTTT
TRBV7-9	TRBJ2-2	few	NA	CASSDRAQPYTGELFF	TGTGCCAGCAGCGACCGGGCCCAGCCCTATACCGGGGAGCTGTTTTTT
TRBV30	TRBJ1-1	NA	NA	CAWRPGQEAFF	TGTGCCTGGAGACCGGGTCAGGAAGCTTTCTTT
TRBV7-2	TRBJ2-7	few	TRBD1	CASSPGQVWRREQYF	TGTGCCAGCAGCCCCGGACAGGTCTGGCGAAGGGAGCAGTACTTC
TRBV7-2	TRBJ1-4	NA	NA	CASRPRGFEEKLFF	TGTGCCAGCAGGCCCAGGGGATTCGAAGAAAAACTGTTTTTT
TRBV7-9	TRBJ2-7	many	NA	CASTSDRAYEQYF	TGTGCCAGCACCTCCGACAGAGCCTACGAGCAGTACTTC
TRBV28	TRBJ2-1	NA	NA	CASRPLGNEQFF	TGTGCCAGCAGACCACTAGGGAATGAGCAGTTCTTC
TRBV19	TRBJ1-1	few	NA	CASSIKGPINTEAFF	TGTGCCAGTAGTATAAAGGGTCCGATTAACACTGAAGCTTTCTTT
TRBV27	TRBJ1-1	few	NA	CASQDSLMNTEAFF	TGTGCCAGCCAAGACAGCCTTATGAACACTGAAGCTTTCTTT
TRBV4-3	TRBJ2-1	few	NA	CASSQGRLYNEQFF	TGCGCCAGCAGCCAAGGGCGGCTCTACAATGAGCAGTTCTTC
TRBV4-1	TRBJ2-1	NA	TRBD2	CASSQELASGGAEQFF	TGTGCCAGCAGCCAAGAGCTGGCTAGCGGGGGGGCGGAACAGTTCTTC
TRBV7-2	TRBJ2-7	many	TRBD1	CASSSRQGRNNEQYF	TGTGCCAGCAGCTCAAGACAGGGGAGGAATAACGAGCAGTACTTC
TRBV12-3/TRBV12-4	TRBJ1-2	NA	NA	CASSNTGYYYGYTF	TGTGCCAGCAGCAATACAGGATACTACTATGGCTACACCTTC
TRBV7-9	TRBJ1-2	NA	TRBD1	CASSRDSKNYGYTF	TGTGCCAGCAGCCGGGACAGTAAAAACTATGGCTACACCTTC
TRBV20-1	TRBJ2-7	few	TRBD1	CSAHPRDRVAYEQYF	TGCAGTGCCCATCCCCGGGACAGGGTGGCCTACGAGCAGTACTTC
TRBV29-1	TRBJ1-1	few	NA	CSGGRRNTEAFF	TGCAGCGGGGGACGGCGGAACACTGAAGCTTTCTTT
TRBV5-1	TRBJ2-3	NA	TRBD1	CASSEPDRAKEPRTDTQYF	TGCGCCAGCAGCGAACCGGACAGGGCCAAAGAGCCAAGAACAGATACGCAGTATTTT
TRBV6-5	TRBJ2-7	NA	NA	CASSSMTVGVSEQYF	TGTGCCAGCAGCAGCATGACAGTCGGAGTCTCCGAGCAGTACTTC
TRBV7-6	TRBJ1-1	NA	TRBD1	CASSRQGAYTEAFF	TGTGCCAGCAGTCGACAGGGGGCCTACACTGAAGCTTTCTTT
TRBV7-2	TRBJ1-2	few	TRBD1	CASSWTGGEYGYTF	TGTGCCAGCAGCTGGACAGGAGGGGAGTATGGCTACACCTTC
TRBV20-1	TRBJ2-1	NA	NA	CSAPTGRVDEQFF	TGCAGTGCCCCGACAGGGAGGGTCGATGAGCAGTTCTTC
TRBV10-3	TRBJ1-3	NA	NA	CAISDTAGNTIYF	TGTGCCATCAGTGACACCGCTGGAAACACCATATATTTT
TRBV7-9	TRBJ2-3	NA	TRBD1	CASTPSGTGGTDTQYF	TGTGCCAGCACCCCTTCCGGGACAGGAGGCACAGATACGCAGTATTTT
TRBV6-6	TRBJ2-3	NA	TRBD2	CASSYSTSGGAITDTQYF	TGTGCCAGCAGTTACTCCACTAGCGGGGGGGCCATAACAGATACGCAGTATTTT
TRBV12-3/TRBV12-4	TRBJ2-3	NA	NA	CASRSQSGTDTQYF	TGTGCCAGCAGATCTCAAAGCGGCACAGATACGCAGTATTTT
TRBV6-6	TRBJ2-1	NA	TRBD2	CASRELAGGTKYNEQFF	TGTGCCAGCAGGGAGCTAGCGGGGGGCACTAAATACAATGAGCAGTTCTTC
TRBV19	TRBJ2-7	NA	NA	CASSIARGSEQYF	TGTGCCAGTAGTATAGCGCGTGGGAGCGAGCAGTACTTC
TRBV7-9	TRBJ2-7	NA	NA	CASSLSEPYEQYF	TGTGCCAGCAGCTTATCCGAGCCCTACGAGCAGTACTTC
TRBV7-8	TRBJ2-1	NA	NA	CASSLGRGSSYNEQFF	TGTGCCAGCAGCTTAGGACGGGGTAGCTCCTACAATGAGCAGTTCTTC
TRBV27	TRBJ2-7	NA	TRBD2	CATYLGDRTRTYEQYF	TGTGCCACCTACCTGGGGGACCGGACTAGAACCTACGAGCAGTACTTC
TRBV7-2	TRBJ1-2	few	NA	CASSLEGGRRANYGYTF	TGTGCCAGCAGCTTAGAAGGAGGCAGGCGAGCTAACTATGGCTACACCTTC
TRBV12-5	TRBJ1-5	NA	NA	CASGDPQGANQPQHF	TGTGCTAGTGGGGACCCACAGGGCGCAAATCAGCCCCAGCATTTT
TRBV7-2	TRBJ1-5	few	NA	CASSLMRGLSNQPQHF	TGTGCCAGCAGCTTAATGCGGGGACTAAGCAATCAGCCCCAGCATTTT
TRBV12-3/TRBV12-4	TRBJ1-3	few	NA	CASSPQAGRGNTIYF	TGTGCCAGCAGTCCCCAGGCGGGGAGAGGAAACACCATATATTTT
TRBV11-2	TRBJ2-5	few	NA	CASSPEWGLQETQYF	TGTGCCAGCAGCCCCGAGTGGGGGTTGCAAGAGACCCAGTACTTC
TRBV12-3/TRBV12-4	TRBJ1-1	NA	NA	CASTYPQGMNTEAFF	TGTGCCAGCACATACCCGCAGGGGATGAACACTGAAGCTTTCTTT
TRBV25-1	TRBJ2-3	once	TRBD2	CASSEFGAGGGDTQYF	TGTGCCAGCAGTGAATTTGGGGCCGGCGGGGGGGATACGCAGTATTTT
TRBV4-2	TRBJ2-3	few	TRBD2	CASSQPSGGDTDTQYF	TGTGCCAGCAGCCAACCTAGCGGGGGTGACACAGATACGCAGTATTTT
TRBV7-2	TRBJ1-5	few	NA	CASSLVGGGGNQPQHF	TGTGCCAGCAGCTTAGTTGGGGGTGGGGGCAATCAGCCCCAGCATTTT
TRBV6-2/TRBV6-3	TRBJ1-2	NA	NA	CASSYAGPGEGYTF	TGTGCCAGCAGTTACGCCGGGCCCGGAGAAGGCTACACCTTC
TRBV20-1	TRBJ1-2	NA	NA	CSARDWGYGYTF	TGCAGTGCTAGAGATTGGGGCTATGGCTACACCTTC
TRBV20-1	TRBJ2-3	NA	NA	CSARSAETSTDTQYF	TGCAGTGCTAGATCAGCGGAGACTAGCACAGATACGCAGTATTTT
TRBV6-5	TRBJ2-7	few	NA	CASSYPRGEQYF	TGTGCCAGCAGTTACCCGAGAGGCGAGCAGTACTTC
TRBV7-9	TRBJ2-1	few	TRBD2	CASSFQRGNNEQFF	TGTGCCAGCAGCTTTCAGCGGGGGAACAATGAGCAGTTCTTC
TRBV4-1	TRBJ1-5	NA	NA	CASSQGGGSGQPQHF	TGCGCCAGCAGCCAAGGGGGTGGGAGCGGCCAGCCCCAGCATTTT
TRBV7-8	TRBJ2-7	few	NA	CASSLEESYEQYF	TGTGCCAGCAGCTTAGAAGAGAGCTACGAGCAGTACTTC
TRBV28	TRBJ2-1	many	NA	CASSRIRDSYNEQFF	TGTGCCAGCAGCCGAATCAGAGACAGCTACAATGAGCAGTTCTTC
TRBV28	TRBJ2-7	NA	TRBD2	CASGRGISYEQYF	TGTGCCAGCGGGAGGGGTATCTCCTACGAGCAGTACTTC
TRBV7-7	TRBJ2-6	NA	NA	CASSLGQAEGANVLTF	TGTGCCAGCAGCTTAGGACAGGCCGAGGGGGCCAACGTCCTGACTTTC
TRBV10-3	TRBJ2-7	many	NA	CAISERGISEQYF	TGTGCCATCAGTGAAAGGGGGATCTCCGAGCAGTACTTC